This TCR beta chain was found in a study of T-cell reconstitution after alpha-beta-depleted transplantation in children. Using unique molecular identifiers, the investigators prepared the TCRbeta library. TCRdb used MiXCR to reprocess the PCR reads, holding one entry per CDR3 protein. The sample includes almost 500,000 distinct CDR3 sequences, about an eighth of them seen just once. The sequence was obtained from a human donor who donated a stem cell graft to a child with combined immunodeficiency. The specimen was PBMCs from the stem cell graft donor, collected from the stem cell graft.

The CDR3 spells CASTLRTGIDEQYF. CDR3 nucleotides: TGTGCCAGCACACTCCGAACAGGGATCGACGAGCAGTACTTC. The chain couples TRBV12-3 or TRBV12-4 to TRBJ2-7, with D possibly TRBD1 on 6 matching bases. This CDR3 is 14 amino acids long. Between the trimmed V and J ends, which lost 7 bases and 5 bases, there was a span of 18 bases.